These T cell receptor beta chains were read from a single sample in a study of identical twins. TCRdb re-derived calls from the 5' RACE reads in MiXCR, one entry per CDR3 protein. The profile covers 300,000 to 400,000 distinct CDR3 sequences, with more than 9% appearing a single time and approximately 7.6% taken by the ten largest. The same sample was also studied in work on yellow fever vaccine responses in identical twins.

Sequencing used CD8+ T cells sorted from blood. The receptors stem from a woman aged 18-29 years in good health. Both conserved end residues are part of each CDR3. A D gene is named only where the DNA matches it firmly. For some rows the clone size is stated as once, few or many, or as a class when expanded; others skip it.

J	D	size	V	CDR3	DNA
TRBJ2-1	TRBD2	.	TRBV28	CASSLLAGGPRNEQFF	TGTGCCAGCAGTCTATTAGCGGGAGGGCCCCGGAATGAGCAGTTCTTC
TRBJ2-5	TRBD2	few	TRBV7-9	CASSLTSGGARETQYF	TGTGCCAGCAGCTTGACTAGCGGGGGGGCCCGGGAGACCCAGTACTTC
TRBJ2-1	.	.	TRBV19	CATRQNHNEQFF	TGTGCCACCAGACAGAATCACAATGAGCAGTTCTTC
TRBJ2-7	TRBD2	few	TRBV7-8	CASSFTSGISYEQYF	TGTGCCAGCAGCTTTACTAGCGGGATTTCCTACGAGCAGTACTTC
TRBJ1-1	.	few	TRBV7-2	CASSLTRGRTEAFF	TGTGCCAGCAGCTTAACGCGGGGTCGCACTGAAGCTTTCTTT
TRBJ2-5	TRBD2	.	TRBV20-1	CSARGTSGEQETQYF	TGCAGTGCTAGGGGGACTAGCGGGGAACAAGAGACCCAGTACTTC
TRBJ2-3	.	many	TRBV10-3	CAISWGRRRGYTDTQYF	TGTGCCATCAGTTGGGGGCGTCGGAGGGGATACACAGATACGCAGTATTTT
TRBJ1-2	.	.	TRBV11-2	CASSLAGSNYGYTF	TGTGCCAGCAGCTTAGCAGGGTCTAACTATGGCTACACCTTC
TRBJ1-1	.	many	TRBV15	CATSRDTEAFF	TGTGCCACCAGCAGAGACACTGAAGCTTTCTTT
TRBJ2-3	.	few	TRBV5-1	CASSQDGDGAYTDTQYF	TGCGCCAGCAGCCAAGATGGGGACGGGGCCTACACAGATACGCAGTATTTT
TRBJ1-5	.	few	TRBV2	CASLLGGNQPQHF	TGTGCCTCCCTATTGGGAGGAAATCAGCCCCAGCATTTT
TRBJ1-1	.	few	TRBV20-1	CSAIDRQNTEAFF	TGCAGTGCTATAGACAGACAGAACACTGAAGCTTTCTTT
TRBJ2-6	TRBD1	.	TRBV7-8	CASSSHRGSGANVLTF	TGTGCCAGCAGCTCCCACAGGGGCTCTGGGGCCAACGTCCTGACTTTC
TRBJ2-5	.	.	TRBV24-1	CATSDSRGLPTQYF	TGTGCCACCAGTGATTCCAGGGGACTCCCGACCCAGTACTTC
TRBJ2-1	.	.	TRBV24-1	CATSDHLGSSYNEQFF	TGTGCCACCAGTGATCATTTGGGGAGCTCCTACAATGAGCAGTTCTTC
TRBJ2-2	TRBD2	few	TRBV7-9	CASSLPGTSGTGELFF	TGTGCCAGCAGCCTTCCCGGGACTAGCGGGACCGGGGAGCTGTTTTTT
TRBJ1-1	TRBD1	.	TRBV2	CASSRDRGTEAFF	TGTGCCAGCAGTCGGGACAGGGGTACTGAAGCTTTCTTT
TRBJ2-7	TRBD2	many	TRBV6-5	CASSLGLADYEQYF	TGTGCCAGCAGTTTAGGACTAGCGGACTACGAGCAGTACTTC
TRBJ2-2	.	.	TRBV13	CASRTQGTGELFF	TGTGCCAGCAGAACTCAGGGAACCGGGGAGCTGTTTTTT
TRBJ2-7	TRBD1	.	TRBV20-1	CSARDPTGLGEQYF	TGCAGTGCTAGAGACCCGACAGGGTTGGGCGAGCAGTACTTC
TRBJ2-5	TRBD1	.	TRBV5-1	CASSRGLETQYF	TGCGCCAGCAGTAGGGGGCTGGAGACCCAGTACTTC
TRBJ2-6	TRBD2	.	TRBV28	CASSLGREGSSGANVLTF	TGTGCCAGCAGTTTGGGACGGGAGGGCAGCTCTGGGGCCAACGTCCTGACTTTC
TRBJ2-3	TRBD2	few	TRBV6-1	CASSVSSGSTDTQYF	TGTGCCAGCAGTGTGTCTAGCGGGAGCACAGATACGCAGTATTTT
TRBJ2-5	.	.	TRBV7-8	CASSPPVMGEETQYF	TGTGCCAGCAGCCCGCCCGTTATGGGGGAAGAGACCCAGTACTTC
TRBJ2-5	.	few	TRBV7-9	CASSLAQGSQETQYF	TGTGCCAGCAGCTTAGCGCAGGGCAGCCAAGAGACCCAGTACTTC
TRBJ2-1	.	.	TRBV15	CATSRARDEQFF	TGTGCCACCAGCAGAGCCCGGGATGAGCAGTTCTTC
TRBJ2-2	TRBD1	few	TRBV2	CASWQGAYNTGELFF	TGTGCCAGCTGGCAGGGGGCGTATAACACCGGGGAGCTGTTTTTT
TRBJ1-2	.	.	TRBV6-1	CASREESGYGYTF	TGTGCCAGCAGGGAGGAATCTGGCTATGGCTACACCTTC
TRBJ2-1	TRBD2	.	TRBV20-1	CSASGDSGGLNEQFF	TGCAGTGCTTCCGGGGATAGCGGGGGGCTCAATGAGCAGTTCTTC
TRBJ2-2	.	.	TRBV7-6	CASSPGLSGELFF	TGTGCCAGCAGCCCGGGATTATCCGGGGAGCTGTTTTTT
TRBJ2-2	.	few	TRBV29-1	CSVDSGNTGELFF	TGCAGCGTTGATTCGGGAAACACCGGGGAGCTGTTTTTT
TRBJ2-3	.	few	TRBV6-1	CASTEGGTDTQYF	TGTGCCAGCACCGAGGGGGGGACAGATACGCAGTATTTT
TRBJ2-2	TRBD2	.	TRBV2	CASSPTGTSVANTGELFF	TGTGCCAGCAGTCCCACCGGGACTAGCGTAGCGAACACCGGGGAGCTGTTTTTT
TRBJ2-3	.	.	TRBV9	CASSVDGTDTQYF	TGTGCCAGCAGCGTAGACGGCACAGATACGCAGTATTTT
TRBJ2-7	.	few	TRBV6-2/TRBV6-3	CASSYRFYEQYF	TGTGCCAGCAGTTACAGGTTCTACGAGCAGTACTTC
TRBJ1-1	TRBD1	once	TRBV6-5	CASRYGQGVNTEAFF	TGTGCCAGCAGATATGGACAGGGCGTGAACACTGAAGCTTTCTTT
TRBJ1-5	.	few	TRBV7-9	CASSSQDTSNQPQHF	TGTGCCAGCAGCTCCCAGGACACGAGCAATCAGCCCCAGCATTTT
TRBJ2-1	TRBD2	many	TRBV6-5	CASSYRWLAGGDNEQFF	TGTGCCAGCAGTTACCGGTGGCTAGCGGGAGGCGACAATGAGCAGTTCTTC
TRBJ2-7	TRBD1	.	TRBV27	CASSYSGTGAGEQYF	TGTGCCAGCAGCTACTCCGGGACAGGGGCCGGGGAGCAGTACTTC
TRBJ2-1	.	few	TRBV10-3	CAIRAGTGTVSIEQFF	TGTGCCATCAGAGCGGGGACCGGGACAGTTTCTATTGAGCAGTTCTTC
TRBJ2-1	.	few	TRBV5-4	CASTPGEWEFGNEQFF	TGTGCCAGCACCCCCGGGGAGTGGGAGTTTGGCAATGAGCAGTTCTTC